This TCR beta chain is from a study of T-cell reconstitution after alpha-beta-depleted transplantation in children. V dropped 8 bases and J dropped 0; count of bases not matched to a gene: 6. CDR3 size: 14 residues. From germline, CDR1 is SGHTA and CDR2 FQGNSA. General study results and limits: Diversity and T-cell counts at one year after transplant derived mostly from new T cells.

Preparation of the TCRbeta library involved a method that used unique molecular identifiers. One entry per CDR3 protein results from TCRdb running MiXCR on the PCR reads. Among approximately 520,000 distinct CDR3 sequences listed, about an eighth were seen once. Comment on this clonotype: Its antigen is undetermined.

This sequence originates from a female patient aged 2 to 10 who had a stem cell transplant for aplastic anemia, so the T cells may come from the graft donor. The chain has TRBV7-2 and TRBJ1-2, with 7 bases fitting TRBD1. Specimen: PBMCs, mostly from graft donor cells, collected 180 days after TCRalphabeta/CD19-depleted stem cell transplant. The CDR3 bases are TGTGCCAGCTCGGGACAGATTACTAACTATGGCTACACCTTC. Amino acid sequence: CASSGQITNYGYTF.